This T cell receptor (beta chain) was recorded in a study of cytomegalovirus exposure and HLA in healthy donors. Study conclusions and caveats: The authors later found TCR association rates varying by HLA locus, with DRB1 most and HLA-C fewest. Reportedly, a later analysis found an Asian-associated ancestry cluster had fewer N-insertions than the roughly 700-donor mean.

Trimming left V 1 base short and J 1 base short, with 7 bases between. CDR1 is SGHDN and CDR2 is FVKESK in the germline V gene. This CDR3 is 14 amino acids long. 60 Vbeta and 13 Jbeta primers were used in PCR. Sequencing was performed with immunoSEQ multiplex PCR; in TCRdb, only in-frame clones are kept and a portion is missing. Counted here are some 190,000 clones, roughly 80% occurring once; the ten biggest clones make up around 1.4%. Remarks on this clone: No antigen is known for it.

The sample consisted of PBMCs. This TCR derives from a girl aged 5-17 years in good health and CMV-seropositive. The chain couples TRBV14 to TRBJ2-5, with D maybe TRBD2 (6 bases). In nucleotides, the CDR3 is TGTGCCAGCAGCCAAGCCGGGAGCCAAGAGACCCAGTACTTC. This translates into CASSQAGSQETQYF.